This TCR beta chain is drawn from a study of cytomegalovirus exposure and HLA in healthy donors. Study-wide background: Early released data comprised about 90 million unique TCRs from HLA-typed donors.

A multiplex PCR was run with 60 Vbeta primers and 13 Jbeta primers. Assay: immunoSEQ multiplex PCR; the TCRdb copy retains only in-frame clones and omits some. The sample shows 150,000 to 200,000 clones, approximately 85% of them seen only once. This clone was detected only once. Its cognate antigen is unknown. Study-level findings and limits: Upon later analysis, HLA-associated TCR beta chains proved more clonally expanded than other, equally common chains. CMV antigen specificity of a few CMV-associated chains was confirmed in vitro. In a later analysis, V- and J-gene trimming of beta chains associated with a DCLRE1C missense variant, replicated independently.

CDR1 is SGHRS, CDR2 YFSETQ, per germline. V was cut by 0 bases and J by 2 bases, with 8 bases left in between. The CDR3 consists of 14 residues. Sample: PBMCs. The TCR was taken from a man aged 18 to 30 in good health and CMV-seronegative. The V gene is TRBV5-1, the J gene TRBJ1-1; TRBD1 is a possible D gene (5 bases). The CDR3 DNA follows: TGCGCCAGCAGCTTGGGGACAATCAACACTGAAGCTTTCTTT. Its protein is CASSLGTINTEAFF.